The rows below give T cell receptor beta chains drawn from one sample of a study of T-cell memory formation after mild COVID-19. One entry per CDR3 protein, called by TCRdb with MiXCR from the 5' RACE reads. This table has about 200,000 distinct CDR3 sequences, around 9.5% appearing once. Material: PBMCs or a T cell subset sorted from them (not recorded which). Every receptor here comes from a man aged 18 to 30 who had mild COVID-19 (a few samples of this study predate the infection). Cell type and time point are not known. Each CDR3 is given with its conserved first and last residue. The order of the fields is J gene, D gene, clone size, V gene, CDR3 DNA, CDR3 protein. The D gene is left open where the match is weak. The size entry is marked missing in some rows and otherwise reads once, few, many or a size class.

>TRBJ1-1|TRBD1|NA|TRBV9
TGTGCCAGCAGCGTAGCTCCAGGGGGCGAAGCTAACACTGAAGCTTTCTTT
CASSVAPGGEANTEAFF
>TRBJ1-5|NA|NA|TRBV11-1
TGTGCCAGCAGCTTAGAGGCAGGCCATAGCAATCAGCCCCAGCATTTT
CASSLEAGHSNQPQHF
>TRBJ2-3|TRBD2|NA|TRBV23-1
TGCGCCAGCAGTCATAGCGGGGAGTTCACAGATACGCAGTATTTT
CASSHSGEFTDTQYF
>TRBJ2-5|NA|many|TRBV5-1
TGCGCCAGCAGCTTGGTCTCGGGAAGGGAGACCCAGTACTTC
CASSLVSGRETQYF
>TRBJ2-3|NA|NA|TRBV18
TGTGCCAGCTCACCACCGGGACCGACTACGCAGTATTTT
CASSPPGPTTQYF
>TRBJ1-1|NA|few|TRBV7-6
TGTGCCAGCAGCTTATTTCGCCCGGGCTCCCTGAACACTGAAGCTTTCTTT
CASSLFRPGSLNTEAFF
>TRBJ2-7|NA|many|TRBV6-2/TRBV6-3
TGTGCCAGCAGTAGCTTCCTTACAGGGAGCGACGAGCAGTACTTC
CASSSFLTGSDEQYF
>TRBJ2-3|NA|many|TRBV4-2
TGTGCCAGCAGCCCCACCCTTTCGGATACGCAGTATTTT
CASSPTLSDTQYF
>TRBJ2-7|TRBD1|few|TRBV6-5
TGTGCCAGCAGGGACAGGGGACGATCAAACTACGAGCAGTACTTC
CASRDRGRSNYEQYF
>TRBJ2-6|TRBD1|NA|TRBV19
TGTGCCAGTAGAACGGGACAGGGGTCTGGGGCCAACGTCCTGACTTTC
CASRTGQGSGANVLTF
>TRBJ2-3|TRBD1|many|TRBV5-1
TGCGCCAGCAAAGGACAGGGCAGCACAGATACGCAGTATTTT
CASKGQGSTDTQYF
>TRBJ1-3|TRBD1|few|TRBV7-9
TGTGCCAGCAGCCGGGACAGGGTGGACACCATATATTTT
CASSRDRVDTIYF
>TRBJ2-1|NA|NA|TRBV7-3
TGTGCCAGCAGCTCCCTGGGGGGTGAGCAGTTCTTC
CASSSLGGEQFF
>TRBJ2-7|TRBD1|NA|TRBV3-1
TGTGCCAGCAGCCAGGGACAGACCACCTCCGACGAGCAGTACTTC
CASSQGQTTSDEQYF
>TRBJ1-1|NA|few|TRBV4-2
TGTGCCAGCAGCCAAGAGAGTGAAGCTTTCTTT
CASSQESEAFF
>TRBJ1-2|NA|few|TRBV5-4
TGTGCCAGCAGCTTGAAAAGCCTGTATGGCTACACCTTC
CASSLKSLYGYTF
>TRBJ2-3|NA|many|TRBV7-2
TGTGCCAGCAGCTTAGCGGGGGGCACAGATACGCAGTATTTT
CASSLAGGTDTQYF
>TRBJ2-7|TRBD2|many|TRBV2
TGTGCCAGCACCTCCTCCCCGGCGGGGGGGGCCTACGAGCAGTACTTC
CASTSSPAGGAYEQYF
>TRBJ2-7|NA|NA|TRBV12-3/TRBV12-4
TGTGCCAGCGCCGTCCGGGGAGGCGAGCAGTACTTC
CASAVRGGEQYF
>TRBJ1-5|NA|NA|TRBV6-2/TRBV6-3
TGTGCCAGCAGTTCCCAGGGGTTGCGTCAGCCCCAGCATTTT
CASSSQGLRQPQHF
>TRBJ2-2|NA|few|TRBV5-8
TGTGCCAGCAGGACGGGTCCGAACACCGGGGAGCTGTTTTTT
CASRTGPNTGELFF
>TRBJ2-1|TRBD2|NA|TRBV7-9
TGTGCCAGCAGGGGACTAGCGGGTGGGCATATCTTC
CASRGLAGGHIF
>TRBJ2-1|NA|few|TRBV20-1
TGCAGTGCTAGGGGACGGGTTGAGCAGTTCTTC
CSARGRVEQFF
>TRBJ1-5|NA|few|TRBV25-1
TGTGCCAGCAGTGCTGGGGGGGGTCAGCCCCAGCATTTT
CASSAGGGQPQHF
>TRBJ2-5|NA|few|TRBV29-1
TGCAGCGTGGGATGGACCCAGTACTTC
CSVGWTQYF
>TRBJ1-1|NA|few|TRBV21-1
TGTGCCAGCAGCAGCTTAAGACAGGGATCCACTGAAGCTTTCTTT
CASSSLRQGSTEAFF
>TRBJ2-3|TRBD2|NA|TRBV4-2
TGCGCCAGCAGCCGGGGACTAGGCGGCGGCACAGATACGCAGTATTTT
CASSRGLGGGTDTQYF
>TRBJ1-2|NA|NA|TRBV27
TGTGCCAGCAGTTTGTCCGGAGGCTATGGCTACACCTTC
CASSLSGGYGYTF
>TRBJ2-3|NA|few|TRBV24-1
TGTGCCACCAGTGAGGGCCGACGGACAGATACGCAGTATTTT
CATSEGRRTDTQYF
>TRBJ1-1|NA|NA|TRBV12-3/TRBV12-4
TGTGCCAGCAGGGGTGAGTGGGGTGAAGCTTTCTTT
CASRGEWGEAFF
>TRBJ2-6|TRBD1|few|TRBV5-4
TGTGCCAGCAGCTTGCCACAGGGGGTTCGCTCTGGGGCCAACGTCCTGACTTTC
CASSLPQGVRSGANVLTF
>TRBJ1-1|NA|many|TRBV6-5
TGTGCCAGCAGTTACTCGTGGGACGGGGACACTGAAGCTTTCTTT
CASSYSWDGDTEAFF
>TRBJ1-2|NA|NA|TRBV7-2
TGTGCCAGCAGCTTAGTTCTGGGAAACTATGGCTACACCTTC
CASSLVLGNYGYTF